This T cell receptor beta chain derives from a study of T cells after yellow fever vaccination (dated by TCRdb to between 2017 and 2020). About the investigation overall: The SMART-Seq v4 Ultra Low Input RNA kit was used to prepare libraries from fractions with low cell numbers. Bulk TCR alpha and beta repertoires were sequenced longitudinally to track T-cell clones before and after primary and booster YFV17D yellow fever vaccination. Two healthy male donors made up the cohort, one aged 18 to 29 years and the other aged 30 to 39 years. Blood was collected at multiple timepoints before and after primary and secondary immunization, and bulk PBMC replicates and cell subsets were isolated. The paper as a whole reports these results and caveats: The study included only a couple of donors, which limits how far the findings can be generalized. Because abundant contaminating clonotypes from the bulk population could be contained in FACS-sorted repertoires, computational filtering was required. Most clones expanded after primary vaccination (around 96% of CD4 and 70% to 90% of CD8) were re-detected after the booster, suggesting that broad memory maintenance occurred. A small fraction of clonotypes showed up in both the CD4 and CD8 compartments, probably as a result of convergent recombination. Compared with the primary T-cell response, the secondary T-cell response was weaker but faster, peaking on day 5 rather than day 15.

This clonotype was seen only a few times. Its specific antigen is unknown. Base qualities are not recorded, but no much larger clone differs from it by a single base. The treatment or condition label of this sample denotes: live attenuated yellow fever vaccine strain. At each blood-draw timepoint, two biological replicates of bulk PBMCs were obtained. PBMCs were isolated from peripheral blood using a standard Ficoll-Paque protocol. RNA was extracted with TriZol from bulk PBMCs, CD4 and CD8 fractions, and dextramer-positive and dextramer-negative fractions. Synthesis of TCR cDNA relied on 5'RACE template switching, a step that introduced a universal primer site along with unique molecular identifiers. Priming for cDNA synthesis came from both the TCR alpha and TCR beta constant segments. Two PCR steps were used to amplify libraries, with sample barcodes and sequencing adapters being added in the second step. Sequencing of libraries was done on Illumina HiSeq 2500 (2x100 bp) or NovaSeq (2x150 bp). Regarding the original processing steps: MIGEC was used to demultiplex reads and collapse the reads into UMI consensus sequences, and MiXCR was used for V(D)J alignment. Vaccine-responding clonotypes were defined with edgeR using replicate PBMC samples, requiring FDR below 0.01 and a log2 fold change above 5 up to day 15. CD4 or CD8 identity was assigned to each bulk clonotype according to whether the clonotype was present at higher abundance in the sequenced CD4 repertoire or the sequenced CD8 repertoire. The public reads were quality trimmed at Q25 with fastp and then assembled into clones with MiXCR by TCRdb, keeping productive beta chains. Every distinct CDR3 protein forms one entry, paired with its most common genes and DNA. TCRdb's processing, not the authors', yielded these V and J calls. Recorded for this sample are 450,000 to 550,000 distinct CDR3 sequences; roughly 21% of them occurred a single time. The ten most abundant clones make up roughly 13% of the sample.

From a lookup of the germline V gene, CDR1 and CDR2 are MDHEN and SYDVKM. Trimming at the junction amounts to 6 bases on V and 6 bases on J, and the germline ends lie 16 bases apart. From its cysteine to its phenylalanine, the CDR3 spans 14 amino acids. CDR3 DNA is the only sequence kept; it has 42 bases, read in frame from the first base. The TCR comes from a man aged 30 to 39 who received the YFV17D yellow fever vaccine. The chain couples TRBV28 to TRBJ2-3; no confident D gene assignment can be made. The sequencing here drew on PBMCs, taken 15 days after the yellow fever booster vaccination. CDR3 protein: CASSPLVRADTQYF. The DNA reads TGTGCCAGCAGCCCGTTGGTTCGGGCCGATACGCAGTATTTT.